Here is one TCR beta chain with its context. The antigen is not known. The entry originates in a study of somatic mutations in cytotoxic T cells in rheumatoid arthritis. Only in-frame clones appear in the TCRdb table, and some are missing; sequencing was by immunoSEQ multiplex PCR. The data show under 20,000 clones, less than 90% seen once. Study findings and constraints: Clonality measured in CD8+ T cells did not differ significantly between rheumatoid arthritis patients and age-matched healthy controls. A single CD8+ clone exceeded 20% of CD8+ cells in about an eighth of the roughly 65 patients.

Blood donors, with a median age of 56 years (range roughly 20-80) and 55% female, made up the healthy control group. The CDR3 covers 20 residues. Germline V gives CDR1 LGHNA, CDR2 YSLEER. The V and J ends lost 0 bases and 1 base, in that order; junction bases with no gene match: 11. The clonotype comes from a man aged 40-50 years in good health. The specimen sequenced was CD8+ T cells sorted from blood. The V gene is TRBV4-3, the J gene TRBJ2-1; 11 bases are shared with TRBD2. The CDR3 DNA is TGCGCCAGCAGCCAAGATCGGTACACTAGCGGGAGTGAGTCCTACAATGAGCAGTTCTTC. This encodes CASSQDRYTSGSESYNEQFF.